This T cell receptor (beta chain) was recorded in a study of control samples from healthy donors and cancer patients. Only in-frame clones appear in the TCRdb table, and some are missing; sequencing was by immunoSEQ multiplex PCR. The repertoire holds roughly 180,000 clones, with approximately 94% as singletons. Trimming took 2 bases from V and 6 from J; bases not matched to a gene: 7. The CDR3 is made up of 15 amino acids. CDR1 is SGHNT and CDR2 is YYREEE in the germline V gene (reference sequence). The TCR comes from a woman between 18 and 29 years old in good health. This rearrangement joins TRBV5-4 to TRBJ2-1; 8 positions match TRBD2. Sequenced material: blood. As DNA, the CDR3 is TGTGCCAGCAGCTTTTCTAGCGGGCTATTCAATGAGCAGTTCTTC. This gives the protein CASSFSSGLFNEQFF.